This TCR beta chain was retrieved from a study of blood T cell repertoires in COVID-19. In the study overall: Acute and convalescent COVID-19 samples came from the United States, Italy and Spain. Nucleic acid was either cDNA or gDNA, and it came from T cells, B-cell-depleted T cells, or PBMCs.

The V and J ends lost 6 bases and 0 bases respectively, with 9 bases between them. This CDR3 contains 15 residues. Germline V CDR1 and CDR2: MNHEY, SVGAGI. Original data processing: Cell counts per sample came from amplifying reference gene primers. Profiled with immunoSEQ multiplex PCR; TCRdb holds only in-frame clones, not every one. V and J calls and clone size are given by that table; D and trimming were obtained from the DNA. The sample lists some 160,000 clones; 78% were seen once. This chain connects TRBV6-5 to TRBJ2-6; D possibly corresponds to TRBD1 (5 bases). The specimen sequenced was peripheral blood. The sequence came from a woman older than 75 with acute or convalescent COVID-19. CDR3 residues: CASRADSSGANVLTF. The CDR3 region has the DNA TGTGCCAGCAGGGCAGACAGCTCTGGGGCCAACGTCCTGACTTTC.